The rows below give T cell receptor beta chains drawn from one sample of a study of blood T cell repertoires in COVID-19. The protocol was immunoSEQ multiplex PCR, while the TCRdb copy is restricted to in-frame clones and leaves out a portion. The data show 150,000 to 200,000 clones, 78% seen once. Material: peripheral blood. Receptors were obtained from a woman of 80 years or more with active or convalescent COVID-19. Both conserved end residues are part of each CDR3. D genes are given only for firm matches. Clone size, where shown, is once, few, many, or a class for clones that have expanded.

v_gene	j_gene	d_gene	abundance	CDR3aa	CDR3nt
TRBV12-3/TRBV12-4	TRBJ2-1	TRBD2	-	CASSLGLASKFF	TGTGCCAGCAGTTTGGGACTAGCCTCAAAGTTCTTC
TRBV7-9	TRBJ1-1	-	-	CASSPQAVVNTEAFF	TGTGCCAGCAGTCCCCAAGCGGTTGTTAACACTGAAGCTTTCTTT
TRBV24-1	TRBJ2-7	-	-	CATQGQSYEQYF	TGTGCCACGCAAGGACAGTCCTACGAGCAGTACTTC
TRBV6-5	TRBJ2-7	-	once	CASGLGYEQYF	TGTGCCAGTGGCCTTGGCTACGAGCAGTACTTC
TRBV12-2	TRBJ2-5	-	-	CASRPPGSIVGETQYF	TGTGCAAGTCGCCCCCCGGGGTCGATAGTGGGTGAGACCCAGTACTTC
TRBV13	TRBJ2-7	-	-	CASSSPSSHEQYF	TGTGCCAGCAGCTCCCCCTCGAGCCACGAGCAGTACTTC
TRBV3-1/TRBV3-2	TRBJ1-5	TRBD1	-	CASSLHDRGRGNQPQHF	TGTGCCAGCAGCCTGCACGACAGGGGGCGCGGGAATCAGCCCCAGCATTTT
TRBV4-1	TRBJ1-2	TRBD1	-	CASSQFSGGRQGSGYTF	TGCGCCAGCAGCCAATTCAGCGGGGGGAGACAGGGGTCTGGCTACACCTTC
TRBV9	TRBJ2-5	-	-	CASSTLTGGETQYF	TGTGCCAGCAGCACCCTGACAGGTGGAGAGACCCAGTACTTC
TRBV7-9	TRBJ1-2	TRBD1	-	CASSFHGQVTYGYTF	TGTGCCAGCAGCTTTCACGGACAGGTGACCTATGGCTACACCTTC
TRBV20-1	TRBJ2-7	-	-	CSAMFTYEQYF	TGCAGTGCTATGTTCACCTACGAGCAGTACTTC
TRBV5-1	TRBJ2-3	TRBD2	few	CASSLSSGGMEDTQYF	TGCGCCAGCAGCCTATCTAGCGGGGGGATGGAAGATACGCAGTATTTT
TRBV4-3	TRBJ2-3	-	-	CASSQAVSTDTQYF	TGCGCCAGCAGCCAAGCCGTGTCGACAGATACGCAGTATTTT
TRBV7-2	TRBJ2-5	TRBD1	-	CASSVGQGETQYF	TGTGCCAGCAGCGTAGGACAGGGAGAGACCCAGTACTTC